These 18 T cell receptor beta chains originate from one sample sequenced in a study of cytomegalovirus exposure and HLA in healthy donors (dated by TCRdb to about 2017). Receptors were amplified or captured by the immunoSEQ multiplex PCR assay. TCRdb took this table from immuneACCESS and kept in-frame rearrangements with V and J called. Such tables lack part of the clones; where checked against another copy, unresolved V genes explain under half of the gap, and the rest is unexplained. This sample holds fewer than 150,000 clones; almost 90% were observed only once. The ten largest clones take up less than 1.5% of the sample. The sample was PBMCs. These receptors all stem from a man aged 25 to 40 in good health and CMV-seronegative.

The chain links TRBV28 to TRBJ2-7, with TRBD1 identical over 8 bases. V was pared by 2 bases and J by 7 bases, with 7 bases of the junction left unmatched. In germline, CDR1 is MDHEN, CDR2 SYDVKM. The CDR3 covers 14 residues. The CDR3 sequence: CASSLLTDRAEQYF. The CDR3 coding sequence is TGTGCCAGCAGTTTACTCACGGACAGGGCGGAGCAGTACTTC.

The rearrangement uses TRBV4-1 and TRBJ2-1; TRBD2 aligns across 8 bases. The germline V gene encodes CDR1 MGHRA and CDR2 YSYEKL. The CDR3 is 16 amino acids. V gave up 3 bases and J gave up 6 bases; unmatched junction bases: 10. CDR3 bases: TGCGCCAGCAGCCACATTGGGGAGCGGGAGTTCAATGAGCAGTTCTTC. This sequence encodes CASSHIGEREFNEQFF.

The chain recombines TRBV6-1 with TRBJ2-5, with D possibly being TRBD2 (6 bases). Trimming removed 4 bases at V and 1 base at J, with 10 bases between. Germline loops: CDR1 MNHNS, CDR2 SASEGT. The CDR3 is 14 amino acids. The CDR3, as DNA: TGTGCCAGCAGTGTCGGAGGGTCCCAAGAGACCCAGTACTTC. Encoded protein: CASSVGGSQETQYF.

The J gene is TRBJ1-1, the V gene TRBV5-6, with 7 positions matching TRBD1. The CDR3 runs to 15 residues. CDR1 and CDR2 (germline): SGHDT, YYEEEE. The junction had 9 bases not matched to a gene; V was cut back by 4 bases and J by 3 bases. The CDR3 spells CASSRLTGWDTEAFF. The CDR3 nucleotides read TGTGCCAGCAGCCGACTGACAGGGTGGGACACTGAAGCTTTCTTT. Complete variable domain (other parts from reference TRBV5-6 and TRBJ1-1): DAGVTQSPTHLIKTRGQQVTLRCSPKSGHDTVSWYQQALGQGPQFIFQYYEEEERQRGNFPDRFSGHQFPNYSSELNVNALLLGDSALYLCASSRLTGWDTEAFFGQGTRLTVV.

CDR3 protein: CASSLAGDGYTF. Here the CDR3 DNA reads TGTGCCAGCAGCTTGGCCGGAGATGGCTACACCTTC. This chain joins TRBV5-5 and TRBJ1-2, with D unclear. V shed 0 bases and J shed 6 bases, with 6 bases lying between them. From germline, CDR1 is SGHKS and CDR2 YYEKEE (reference sequence). The CDR3 has 12 residues.

The chain uses TRBV5-4 and TRBJ2-1; the D is unclear. The CDR3 length is 14 residues. Germline assignment: CDR1 SGHNT and CDR2 YYREEE (reference sequence). V lost 2 bases and J lost 5, with 11 bases in between. This CDR3 reads CASSFFLRNNEQFF. In DNA, the CDR3 is TGTGCCAGCAGCTTTTTCCTGCGGAACAATGAGCAGTTCTTC.

The genes are TRBV9 and TRBJ2-2; 13 nucleotides match TRBD2. The CDR3 covers 16 residues. The germline gives CDR1 SGDLS, CDR2 YYNGEE. After removal of 4 bases from V and 5 bases from J, the junction contained 5 bases not matched to a gene. CDR3 sequence: CASSQGLAGATGELFF. In DNA, the CDR3 is TGTGCCAGCAGCCAAGGACTAGCGGGAGCTACCGGGGAGCTGTTTTTT.

The chain employs TRBV27 and TRBJ1-1, with 9 bases lining up with TRBD1. The CDR3 contains 13 residues. Unmatched junction bases numbered 2, after V lost 4 bases and J lost 5 bases. From germline, CDR1 is MNHEY and CDR2 SMNVEV (reference sequence). For the CDR3, the DNA is TGTGCCAGCAGTTGGACAGGGGTAACTGAAGCTTTCTTT. Residues: CASSWTGVTEAFF.

The J gene is TRBJ2-3, the V gene TRBV5-1, with TRBD1 matching over 11 bases. The V segment lost 2 bases and the J segment 6 bases; nucleotides outside the gene matches: 5. This CDR3 has 15 residues. Germline V lookup: CDR1 SGHRS, CDR2 YFSETQ. Written as DNA, the CDR3 is TGCGCCAGCAGCTTCTCGGGGACAGGGGGGGATACGCAGTATTTT. Encoded protein: CASSFSGTGGDTQYF.

The rearrangement uses TRBV12-5 and TRBJ1-3; D not resolved. Germline CDR1 and CDR2: LGHNT and FRNRAP. The CDR3 is made up of 14 amino acids. The V end was cut by 4 bases, the J end by 0 bases, with 7 bases between. The CDR3 region has the DNA TGTGCTAGTGGTTCTTCAGGCTCTGGAAACACCATATATTTT. Its translation: CASGSSGSGNTIYF.

V gene TRBV2 combines with J gene TRBJ1-1; tentative D call: TRBD1 (5 bases). Germline V gives CDR1 SNHLY, CDR2 FYNNEI. The CDR3 covers 15 residues. Deletions cut 6 bases from V and 1 base from J, with 15 bases between. The CDR3 DNA follows: TGTGCCAGCAGCCAATTCAGGGTCCAGAACACTGAAGCTTTCTTT. This encodes CASSQFRVQNTEAFF.

The chain recombines TRBV7-3 with TRBJ2-3; the match to TRBD2 covers 9 bases. The CDR3 length is 16 residues. Unmatched junction bases numbered 8, after V lost 3 bases and J lost 4 bases. CDR1 and CDR2 from the germline V gene are SGHTA and FQGTGA. The CDR3 here is CASSFSAGGPPDTQYF. CDR3 DNA: TGTGCCAGCAGCTTCTCGGCGGGAGGGCCTCCAGATACGCAGTATTTT.

The V and J genes are TRBV18 and TRBJ2-3; a possible D gene is TRBD1 (5 bases). CDR1 KGHSH and CDR2 LQKENI come from the germline V gene. The CDR3 is made up of 16 amino acids. V was trimmed by 3 bases and J by 3 bases, leaving 16 bases between them. Written as DNA, the CDR3 is TGTGCCAGCTCACCTGTAGGGGCAAGGACGACAGATACGCAGTATTTT. Its translation is CASSPVGARTTDTQYF.

The chain carries TRBV6-1 and TRBJ2-4; D not resolved. Germline loops: CDR1 MNHNS, CDR2 SASEGT. V lost 1 base and J lost 0, with 7 bases in between. This CDR3 is built from 15 residues. This CDR3 is CASSEVRIAKNIQYF. The CDR3 coding sequence is TGTGCCAGCAGTGAAGTTCGTATAGCCAAAAACATTCAGTACTTC.

V is TRBV29-1 and J is TRBJ2-5, with D hard to call. Per germline, CDR1 SQVTM and CDR2 ANQGSEA. V was shortened by 4 bases and J by 3 bases, with 12 bases between the two germline ends. The CDR3 covers 13 residues. CDR3 residues: CSVVTANKETQYF. CDR3 nucleotides: TGCAGCGTTGTTACAGCTAACAAAGAGACCCAGTACTTC.

V usage is TRBV11-1 and J usage is TRBJ2-1; 10 nucleotides match TRBD2. Germline CDR1 SGHAT, CDR2 FQDESV (reference sequence). The CDR3 is made up of 15 amino acids. V dropped 3 bases and J dropped 5; count of bases not matched to a gene: 4. As DNA, the CDR3 is TGTGCCAGCAGCTTTAGCGGGAGGCCGGACAATGAGCAGTTCTTC. This translates into CASSFSGRPDNEQFF.

For the CDR3, the DNA is TGTGCCAGCAGCTTTAGCGGAGAGACCCAGTACTTC. The encoded protein is CASSFSGETQYF. The chain joins TRBV5-6 to TRBJ2-5, with D tentatively TRBD2 (6 bases). This CDR3 region has 12 residues. Germline CDR1 and CDR2: SGHDT and YYEEEE. V lost 2 bases to trimming and J lost 4 bases, with 6 bases between them.

J is TRBJ2-3 and V is TRBV7-2, with D perhaps TRBD2 (7 bases). The V end lost 3 bases, the J end lost 3 bases, and 13 bases lay between the germline ends. Germline CDR1 and CDR2: SGHTA and FQGNSA. The CDR3 spans 15 residues. The CDR3: CASSFEGRGTDTQYF. The CDR3 DNA is TGTGCCAGCAGCTTCGAGGGGAGGGGGACAGATACGCAGTATTTT.